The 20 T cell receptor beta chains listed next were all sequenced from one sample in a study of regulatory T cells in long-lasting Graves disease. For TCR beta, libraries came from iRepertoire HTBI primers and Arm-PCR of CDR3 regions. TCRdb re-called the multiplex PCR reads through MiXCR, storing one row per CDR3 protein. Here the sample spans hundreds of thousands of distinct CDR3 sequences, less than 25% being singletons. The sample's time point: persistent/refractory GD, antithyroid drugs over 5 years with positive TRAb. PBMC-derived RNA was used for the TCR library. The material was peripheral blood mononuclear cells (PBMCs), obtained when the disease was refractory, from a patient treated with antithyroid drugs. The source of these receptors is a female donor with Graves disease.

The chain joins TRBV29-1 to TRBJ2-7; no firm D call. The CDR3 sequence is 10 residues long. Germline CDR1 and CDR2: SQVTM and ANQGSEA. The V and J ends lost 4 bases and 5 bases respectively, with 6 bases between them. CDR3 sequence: CSVVRDEQYF. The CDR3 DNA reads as TGCAGCGTTGTTAGGGACGAGCAGTACTTC.

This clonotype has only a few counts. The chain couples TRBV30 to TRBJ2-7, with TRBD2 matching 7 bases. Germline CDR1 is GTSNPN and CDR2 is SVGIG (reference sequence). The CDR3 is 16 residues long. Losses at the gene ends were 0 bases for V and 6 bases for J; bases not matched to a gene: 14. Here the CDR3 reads CAWSVSSGTKHREQYF. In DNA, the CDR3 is TGTGCCTGGAGTGTATCTTCGGGGACTAAGCATCGCGAGCAGTACTTC.

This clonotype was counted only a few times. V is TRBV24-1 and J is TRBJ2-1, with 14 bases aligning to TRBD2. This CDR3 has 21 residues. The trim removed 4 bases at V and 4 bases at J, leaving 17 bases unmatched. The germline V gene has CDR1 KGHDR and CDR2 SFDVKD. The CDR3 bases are TGTGCCACCAGTGACCCTTCAGCCGGGACTAGCGGGAGTAAGGGATACAATGAGCAGTTCTTC. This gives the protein CATSDPSAGTSGSKGYNEQFF.

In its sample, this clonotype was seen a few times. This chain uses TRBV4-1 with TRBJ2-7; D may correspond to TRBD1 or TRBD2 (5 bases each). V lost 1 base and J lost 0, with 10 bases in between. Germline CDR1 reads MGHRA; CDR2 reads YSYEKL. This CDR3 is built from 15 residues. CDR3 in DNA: TGCGCCAGCAGCCAAGTCCGGGACCTCTCCTACGAGCAGTACTTC. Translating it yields CASSQVRDLSYEQYF.

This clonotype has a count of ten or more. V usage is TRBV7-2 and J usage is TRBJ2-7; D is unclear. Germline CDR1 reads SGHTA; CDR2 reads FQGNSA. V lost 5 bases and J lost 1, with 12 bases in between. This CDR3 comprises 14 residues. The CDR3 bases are TGTGCCAGCAGCCCAAGCCAGGATTCCTACGAGCAGTACTTC. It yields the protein CASSPSQDSYEQYF.

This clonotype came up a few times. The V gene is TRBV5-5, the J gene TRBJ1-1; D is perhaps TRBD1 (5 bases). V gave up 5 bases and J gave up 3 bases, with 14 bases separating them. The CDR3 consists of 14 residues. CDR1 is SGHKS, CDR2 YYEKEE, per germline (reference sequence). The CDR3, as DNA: TGTGCCAGCAGGCCGCACGCGGGGGACACTGAAGCTTTCTTT. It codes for CASRPHAGDTEAFF.

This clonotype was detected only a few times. The DNA for the CDR3 is TGTGCCAGCAGCCAAGCTCAATACACCGGGGAGCTGTTTTTT. It encodes CASSQAQYTGELFF. The chain links TRBV3-1 to TRBJ2-2, with D hard to call. In germline, CDR1 is LGHDT, CDR2 YNNKEL (reference sequence). V was trimmed by 1 base and J by 3 bases, leaving 6 bases between them. This CDR3 has 14 residues.

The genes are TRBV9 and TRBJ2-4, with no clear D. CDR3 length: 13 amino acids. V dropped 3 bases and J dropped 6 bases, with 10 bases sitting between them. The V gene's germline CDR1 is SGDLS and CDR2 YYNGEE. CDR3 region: CASSAEKGNIQYF. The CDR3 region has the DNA TGTGCCAGCAGCGCGGAGAAAGGAAACATTCAGTACTTC.

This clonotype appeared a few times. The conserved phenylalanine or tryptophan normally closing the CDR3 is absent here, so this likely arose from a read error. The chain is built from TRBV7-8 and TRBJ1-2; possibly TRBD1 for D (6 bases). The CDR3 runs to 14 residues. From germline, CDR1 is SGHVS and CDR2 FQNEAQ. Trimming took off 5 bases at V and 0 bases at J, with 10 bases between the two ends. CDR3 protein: CASSRTESNYGYTL. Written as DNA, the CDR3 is TGTGCCAGCAGCCGGACAGAATCTAACTATGGCTACACCCTC.

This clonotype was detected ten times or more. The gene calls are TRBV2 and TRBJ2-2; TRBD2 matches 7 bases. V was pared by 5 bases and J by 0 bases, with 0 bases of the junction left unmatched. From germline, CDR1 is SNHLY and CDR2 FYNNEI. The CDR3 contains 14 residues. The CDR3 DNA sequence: TGTGCCAGCAGTAGCGGGACGAACACCGGGGAGCTGTTTTTT. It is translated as CASSSGTNTGELFF.

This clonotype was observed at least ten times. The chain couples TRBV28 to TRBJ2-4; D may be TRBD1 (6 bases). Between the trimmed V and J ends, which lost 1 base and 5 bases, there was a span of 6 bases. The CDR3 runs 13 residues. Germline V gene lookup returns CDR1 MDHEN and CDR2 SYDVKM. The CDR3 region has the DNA TGTGCCAGCAGTTTATCAGGGGAAAACATTCAGTACTTC. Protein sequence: CASSLSGENIQYF.

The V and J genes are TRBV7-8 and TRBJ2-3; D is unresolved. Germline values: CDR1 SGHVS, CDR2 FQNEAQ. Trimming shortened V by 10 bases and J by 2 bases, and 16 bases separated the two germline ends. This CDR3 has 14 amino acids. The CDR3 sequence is CATVDGTYTDTQYF. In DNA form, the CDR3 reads TGTGCCACCGTGGACGGAACCTACACAGATACGCAGTATTTT.

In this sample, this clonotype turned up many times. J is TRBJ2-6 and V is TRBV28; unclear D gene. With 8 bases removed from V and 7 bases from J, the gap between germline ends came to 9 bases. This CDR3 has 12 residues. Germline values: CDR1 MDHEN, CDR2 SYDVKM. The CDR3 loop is CASCLEANVLTF. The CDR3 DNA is TGTGCCAGCTGCTTGGAAGCCAACGTCCTGACTTTC. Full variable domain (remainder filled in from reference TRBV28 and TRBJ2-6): DVKVTQSSRYLVKRTGEKVFLECVQDMDHENMFWYRQDPGLGLRLIYFSYDVKMKEKGDIPEGYSVSREKKERFSLILESASTNQTSMYLCASCLEANVLTFGAGSRLTVL.

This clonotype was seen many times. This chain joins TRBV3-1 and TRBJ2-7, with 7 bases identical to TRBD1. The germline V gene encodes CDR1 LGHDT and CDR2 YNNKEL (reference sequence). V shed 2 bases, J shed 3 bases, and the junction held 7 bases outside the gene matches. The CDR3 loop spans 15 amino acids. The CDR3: CASSQPTGQLYEQYF. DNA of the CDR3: TGTGCCAGCAGCCAACCAACGGGACAGCTCTACGAGCAGTACTTC.

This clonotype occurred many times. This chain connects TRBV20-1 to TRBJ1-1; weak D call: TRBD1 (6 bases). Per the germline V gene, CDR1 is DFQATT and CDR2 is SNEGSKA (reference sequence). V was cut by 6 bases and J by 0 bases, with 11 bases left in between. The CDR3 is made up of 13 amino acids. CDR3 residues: CSALTGMNTEAFF. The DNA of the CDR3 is TGCAGTGCCTTGACAGGAATGAACACTGAAGCTTTCTTT.

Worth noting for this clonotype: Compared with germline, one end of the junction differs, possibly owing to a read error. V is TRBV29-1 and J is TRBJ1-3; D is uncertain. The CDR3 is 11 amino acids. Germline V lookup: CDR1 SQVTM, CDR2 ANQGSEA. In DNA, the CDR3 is TGCAGCGTAAGAGCCGGAAACACCATACATTTT. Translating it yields CSVRAGNTIHF.

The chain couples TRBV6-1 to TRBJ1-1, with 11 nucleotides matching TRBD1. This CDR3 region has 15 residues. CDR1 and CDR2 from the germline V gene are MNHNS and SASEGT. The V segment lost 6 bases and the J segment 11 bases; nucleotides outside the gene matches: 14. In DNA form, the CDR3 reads TGTGCCAGCAGCTACGCCGGACAGGGGGCCCGCTCGGCTTTCTTT. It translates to CASSYAGQGARSAFF.

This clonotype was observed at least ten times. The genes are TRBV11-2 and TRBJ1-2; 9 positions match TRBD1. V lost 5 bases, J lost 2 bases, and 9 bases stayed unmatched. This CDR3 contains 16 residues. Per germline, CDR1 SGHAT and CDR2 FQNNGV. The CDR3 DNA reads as TGTGCCAGCAGCCCAGGGACAGGGCTACCAAACTATGGCTACACCTTC. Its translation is CASSPGTGLPNYGYTF.

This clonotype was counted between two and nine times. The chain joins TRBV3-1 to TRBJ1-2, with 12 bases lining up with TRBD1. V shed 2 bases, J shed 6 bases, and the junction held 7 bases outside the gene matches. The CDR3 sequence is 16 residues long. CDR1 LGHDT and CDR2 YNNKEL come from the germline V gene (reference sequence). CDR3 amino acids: CASSQYGDRGRNGYTF. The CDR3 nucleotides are TGTGCCAGCAGCCAATACGGGGACAGGGGGCGGAATGGCTACACCTTC.

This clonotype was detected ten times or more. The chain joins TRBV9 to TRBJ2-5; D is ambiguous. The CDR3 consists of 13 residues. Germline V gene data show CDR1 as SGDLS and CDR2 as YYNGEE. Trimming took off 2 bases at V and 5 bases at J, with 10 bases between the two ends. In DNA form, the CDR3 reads TGTGCCAGCAGCGTTGTGGGATTGGAGACCCAGTACTTC. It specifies CASSVVGLETQYF.